Below, 29 T cell receptor beta chains from the same sample are listed, as sequenced in a study of CD8 T cells in Susac syndrome. RNA was extracted with the RNeasy kit, and a quantity of roughly 0.5 to 1 ug was reverse transcribed using random hexamers. TCRdb itself ran the immunoSEQ multiplex PCR reads through MiXCR, one entry per CDR3 protein. The table has 180,000 or so distinct CDR3 sequences, approximately 95% seen once; the top ten hold more than 0.09%. The sequenced material came from CD4+ T cells from PBMCs. These receptor sequences come from a human donor with multiple sclerosis.

The CDR3 is CASSSQGGDGETQYF. CDR3 in DNA: TGTGCCAGCAGTTCCCAGGGAGGGGATGGCGAGACCCAGTACTTC. The chain is built from TRBV6-5 and TRBJ2-5; 7 bases align to TRBD2. The V and J ends lost 4 bases and 5 bases, in that order; junction bases with no gene match: 10. Germline V gives CDR1 MNHEY, CDR2 SVGAGI. The CDR3 contains 15 residues.

J is TRBJ1-5 and V is TRBV7-2; possible D gene TRBD1, 5 bases. The germline gives CDR1 SGHTA, CDR2 FQGNSA. V was clipped by 4 bases and J by 3 bases, with 16 bases between them. This CDR3 contains 16 residues. CDR3 region: CASSSGGGVYNQPQHF. The CDR3, as DNA: TGTGCCAGCAGCTCCGGCGGGGGTGTATACAATCAGCCCCAGCATTTT.

The chain joins TRBV19 to TRBJ2-5; perhaps TRBD1 as D (5 bases). V was shortened by 6 bases and J by 1 base, with 9 bases between the two germline ends. Germline CDR1 LNHDA, CDR2 SQIVND (reference sequence). The CDR3 has 13 amino acids. CDR3 sequence: CASSRQFQETQYF. As DNA, the CDR3 is TGTGCCAGTAGCCGACAGTTCCAAGAGACCCAGTACTTC.

The chain couples TRBV6-5 to TRBJ2-1; 7 bases line up with TRBD1. Germline lookup yields CDR1 MNHEY and CDR2 SVGAGI. This CDR3 has 11 amino acids. The V gene end was trimmed by 8 bases and the J gene end by 6 bases; junction bases not matched to a gene: 1. The CDR3 region has the DNA TGTGCCAGCCACAGGGGCAATGAGCAGTTCTTC. This sequence encodes CASHRGNEQFF.

This rearrangement joins TRBV29-1 to TRBJ1-1, with unresolved D. Germline CDR1 is SQVTM and CDR2 is ANQGSEA. Trimming removed 0 bases at V and 5 bases at J, with 7 bases between. The CDR3 length is 12 residues. Here the CDR3 reads CSVEDRATEAFF. DNA for the CDR3: TGCAGCGTTGAAGACCGGGCGACTGAAGCTTTCTTT. Looking up the rest from reference TRBV29-1 and TRBJ1-1 gives the full variable domain: SAVISQKPSRDICQRGTSLTIQCQVDSQVTMMFWYRQQPGQSLTLIATANQGSEATYESGFVIDKFPISRPNLTFSTLTVSNMSPEDSSIYLCSVEDRATEAFFGQGTRLTVV.

The chain recombines TRBV20-1 with TRBJ2-3, with D perhaps matching TRBD1 (5 bases). With 0 bases removed from V and 0 bases from J, the gap between germline ends came to 10 bases. In germline, CDR1 is DFQATT, CDR2 SNEGSKA (reference sequence). There are 15 residues in the CDR3. CDR3 protein: CSARDRQGSTDTQYF. The DNA for the CDR3 is TGCAGTGCTAGAGATCGGCAGGGAAGCACAGATACGCAGTATTTT.

This clonotype has only one observation. V usage is TRBV28 and J usage is TRBJ2-1; 11 nucleotides agree with TRBD2. The CDR3 totals 16 residues. Germline values: CDR1 MDHEN, CDR2 SYDVKM. Germline trimming cut 3 bases from V and 7 bases from J; bases unmatched to any gene: 8. CDR3 in DNA: TGTGCCAGCAGTTTCTTTAGCGGGGGGGCCGCGAATGAGCAGTTCTTC. It yields the protein CASSFFSGGAANEQFF.

This chain links TRBV29-1 with TRBJ1-1; D unresolved. Germline loops: CDR1 SQVTM, CDR2 ANQGSEA. The ends were cut back, 7 bases at V and 0 bases at J, with 9 bases in the middle. The CDR3 is 12 amino acids. The CDR3, as DNA: TGCAGCGGAAGGGAATTGAACACTGAAGCTTTCTTT. Translated: CSGRELNTEAFF.

The J gene is TRBJ1-2, the V gene TRBV27, with 9 nucleotides matching TRBD1. The germline gives CDR1 MNHEY, CDR2 SMNVEV (reference sequence). The CDR3 contains 14 residues. After removal of 8 bases from V and 6 bases from J, the junction contained 10 bases not matched to a gene. This chain's CDR3 is CASGKQGASHGYTF. The CDR3 DNA is TGTGCCAGCGGGAAACAGGGGGCTAGTCATGGCTACACCTTC.

The V and J genes are TRBV23-1 and TRBJ1-1; 7 nucleotides agree with TRBD1. TRBV23-1 is an ORF; its function is uncertain. V lost 2 bases and J lost 0; bases outside the gene matches: 15. The CDR3 consists of 19 residues. The CDR3: CASSQTLPLDRWVNTEAFF. The CDR3 DNA follows: TGCGCCAGCAGTCAAACCCTCCCGCTGGACAGGTGGGTGAACACTGAAGCTTTCTTT.

This sequence joins TRBV12-3 or TRBV12-4 and TRBJ1-1, with D maybe TRBD1 (6 bases). V shed 5 bases and J shed 1 base, with 14 bases lying between them. The CDR3 extends over 15 amino acids. For the CDR3, the DNA is TGTGCCAGCAGTCCAAAAGGACAGCCGAACACTGAAGCTTTCTTT. Protein: CASSPKGQPNTEAFF.

Only one count was recorded for this clonotype. V gene TRBV7-9 combines with J gene TRBJ2-5, with D uncertain. There are 12 residues in the CDR3. The germline V and J ends were trimmed by 5 bases and 4 bases, with 8 bases remaining between them. Per germline, CDR1 SEHNR and CDR2 FQNEAQ (reference sequence). DNA for the CDR3: TGTGCCAGCAGCCGGCCCCCAGAGACCCAGTACTTC. It yields the protein CASSRPPETQYF.

DNA of the CDR3: TGTGCCAGCAGCTTTCGGACAGGGAACACTGAAGCTTTCTTT. Translated, it gives CASSFRTGNTEAFF. V gene TRBV7-3 combines with J gene TRBJ1-1; TRBD1 matches at 7 bases. The CDR3 spans 14 residues. Germline trimming cut 3 bases from V and 1 base from J; bases unmatched to any gene: 2. Germline V gene sequence: CDR1 SGHTA, CDR2 FQGTGA.

The genes are TRBV12-5 and TRBJ2-5; a possible D gene is TRBD2 (5 bases). Looked up from germline, CDR1 is LGHNT and CDR2 is FRNRAP. Trimming shortened V by 6 bases and J by 6 bases, and 14 bases separated the two germline ends. The CDR3 runs 13 residues. The CDR3 reads CASGAAGTQTQYF. The CDR3 nucleotides read TGTGCTAGTGGCGCCGCGGGCACACAGACCCAGTACTTC.

This clonotype came up once. The chain is built from TRBV3-1 and TRBJ1-4; unclear D gene. Per germline, CDR1 LGHDT and CDR2 YNNKEL (reference sequence). With 6 bases removed from V and 8 bases from J, the gap between germline ends came to 13 bases. CDR3 size: 13 residues. The CDR3 bases are TGTGCCAGCAGTCATGGGCTGAAAGAAAAACTGTTTTTT. Translated, it gives CASSHGLKEKLFF.

The rearrangement links TRBV3-1 to TRBJ2-1, with D maybe TRBD2 (5 bases). The CDR3 is made up of 12 amino acids. Germline V gene data show CDR1 as LGHDT and CDR2 as YNNKEL (reference sequence). V was pared by 3 bases and J by 7 bases, with 7 bases between. The CDR3 region is CASSQTTNEQFF. As DNA, the CDR3 is TGTGCCAGCAGCCAGACTACAAATGAGCAGTTCTTC.

This chain's CDR3 is CASSEGPHANSPLHF. The DNA for the CDR3 is TGTGCCAGCAGTGAAGGACCTCATGCCAATTCACCCCTCCACTTT. The genes are TRBV6-1 and TRBJ1-6; D gene uncertain. The CDR3 is 15 residues long. The germline V gene has CDR1 MNHNS and CDR2 SASEGT. Trimming pared 1 base from V and 7 bases from J, leaving 11 bases between.

The V gene is TRBV28, the J gene TRBJ2-5; unclear D gene. Trimming took off 2 bases at V and 5 bases at J, with 12 bases between the two ends. This CDR3 region has 14 residues. Germline loops: CDR1 MDHEN, CDR2 SYDVKM. The CDR3 protein is CASSLSWFGETQYF. As DNA, the CDR3 is TGTGCCAGCAGTTTAAGTTGGTTCGGGGAGACCCAGTACTTC.

V gene TRBV20-1 combines with J gene TRBJ2-5; TRBD2 matches at 10 bases. Germline CDR1 and CDR2: DFQATT and SNEGSKA (reference sequence). The CDR3 extends over 15 amino acids. Losses at the gene ends were 3 bases for V and 1 base for J; bases not matched to a gene: 5. This CDR3 is CSASRTSGIQETQYF. CDR3 DNA sequence: TGCAGTGCTAGCAGGACTAGCGGCATCCAAGAGACCCAGTACTTC.

The chain is built from TRBV30 and TRBJ2-1; 7 nucleotides match TRBD1. The CDR3 consists of 14 residues. V shed 3 bases, J shed 8 bases, and the junction held 10 bases outside the gene matches. CDR1 GTSNPN and CDR2 SVGIG come from the germline V gene (reference sequence). CDR3 in amino acids: CAWRTGAGGDEQFF. The CDR3 DNA reads TGTGCCTGGAGAACAGGGGCTGGGGGCGATGAGCAGTTCTTC.

The chain is built from TRBV30 and TRBJ1-4; possibly TRBD1 for D (5 bases). Trimming removed 0 bases at V and 3 bases at J, with 17 bases between. From germline, CDR1 is GTSNPN and CDR2 SVGIG (reference sequence). This CDR3 has 17 residues. DNA of the CDR3: TGTGCCTGGAGTGTACTCGGGTTAAGGGGACCTAATGAAAAACTGTTTTTT. Amino acid sequence: CAWSVLGLRGPNEKLFF.

CDR3 residues: CASSQLHTNTEAFF. CDR3 nucleotides: TGTGCCAGCAGCCAACTTCATACGAACACTGAAGCTTTCTTT. The J gene is TRBJ1-1, the V gene TRBV3-1; no definite D call. The CDR3 loop spans 14 amino acids. V was shortened by 2 bases and J by 1 base, with 8 bases between the two germline ends. The germline CDR1 and CDR2 sequences are LGHDT and YNNKEL (reference sequence).

This rearrangement joins TRBV6-1 to TRBJ2-1, with D perhaps matching TRBD2 (5 bases). CDR3 size: 15 residues. V dropped 2 bases and J dropped 0 bases, with 8 bases sitting between them. Germline loops: CDR1 MNHNS, CDR2 SASEGT. The CDR3 region has the DNA TGTGCCAGCAGTGAACGTACTAGCTCCTACAATGAGCAGTTCTTC. Its translation is CASSERTSSYNEQFF.

The CDR3 is CSVAPSLLYEQYF. For the CDR3, the DNA is TGCAGCGTCGCTCCATCCCTCCTCTACGAGCAGTACTTC. The chain uses TRBV29-1 and TRBJ2-7; D is undetermined. Germline loops: CDR1 SQVTM, CDR2 ANQGSEA. V lost 6 bases and J 3 bases, leaving 15 bases between the germline ends. CDR3 length equals 13 residues.

This clonotype has just one count. The chain's CDR3 is CASSGTTIQETQYF. CDR3 sequence (DNA): TGTGCCAGCAGTGGCACTACGATACAAGAGACCCAGTACTTC. The genes are TRBV6-6 and TRBJ2-5; D not resolved. The ends were cut back, 5 bases at V and 2 bases at J, with 12 bases in the middle. This CDR3 contains 14 residues. Germline CDR1 MNHNY, CDR2 SVGAGI (reference sequence).

The chain recombines TRBV20-1 with TRBJ1-5; D remains ambiguous. Deletions cut 0 bases from V and 6 bases from J, with 15 bases between. Looked up from germline, CDR1 is DFQATT and CDR2 is SNEGSKA (reference sequence). The CDR3 has 15 amino acids. The CDR3 coding sequence is TGCAGTGCTAGAGATTATGCTCCTACGGGTCAGCCCCAGCATTTT. Its protein product is CSARDYAPTGQPQHF.

As DNA, the CDR3 is TGTGCCAGCAGCTCGCAGTCAGGGCCAGCTAACTATGGCTACACCTTC. Translating gives CASSSQSGPANYGYTF. The rearrangement links TRBV7-9 to TRBJ1-2; tentatively, D is TRBD1 (5 bases). With 4 bases removed from V and 0 bases from J, the gap between germline ends came to 15 bases. Germline-derived CDR1 and CDR2 are SEHNR and FQNEAQ (reference sequence). This CDR3 has 16 amino acids. Looking up the rest from reference TRBV7-9 and TRBJ1-2 gives the full variable domain: DTGVSQNPRHKITKRGQNVTFRCDPISEHNRLYWYRQTLGQGPEFLTYFQNEAQLEKSRLLSDRFSAERPKGSFSTLEIQRTEQGDSAMYLCASSSQSGPANYGYTFGSGTRLTVV.

The J gene is TRBJ2-3, the V gene TRBV18; D unresolved. CDR3 length equals 12 residues. V was clipped by 2 bases and J by 4 bases, with 4 bases between them. Germline V gene sequence: CDR1 KGHSH, CDR2 LQKENI. The CDR3 region has the DNA TGTGCCAGCTCACCAATAGCAGATACGCAGTATTTT. It yields the protein CASSPIADTQYF.

The J gene is TRBJ2-7, the V gene TRBV30; D call uncertain. This CDR3 is 16 amino acids long. V shed 1 base and J shed 2 bases, with 18 bases lying between them. Germline loops: CDR1 GTSNPN, CDR2 SVGIG (reference sequence). CDR3 DNA sequence: TGTGCCTGGAGTGGTCTGAGAGGAACAACCGCCTACGAGCAGTACTTC. It is translated as CAWSGLRGTTAYEQYF.